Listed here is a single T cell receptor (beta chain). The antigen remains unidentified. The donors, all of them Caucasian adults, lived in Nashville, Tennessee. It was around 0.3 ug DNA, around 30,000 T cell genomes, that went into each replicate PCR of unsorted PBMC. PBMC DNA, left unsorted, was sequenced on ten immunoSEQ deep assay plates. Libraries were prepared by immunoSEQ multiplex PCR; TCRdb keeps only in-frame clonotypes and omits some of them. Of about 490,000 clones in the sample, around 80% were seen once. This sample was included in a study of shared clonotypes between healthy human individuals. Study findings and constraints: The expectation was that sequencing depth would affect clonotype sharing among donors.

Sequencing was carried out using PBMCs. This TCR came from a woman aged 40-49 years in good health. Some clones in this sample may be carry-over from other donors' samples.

The CDR3 is CASRYEAYEQYF. The CDR3 region has the DNA TGTGCCAGCAGGTACGAGGCCTACGAGCAGTACTTC. The V and J genes are TRBV2 and TRBJ2-7; D not resolved. V shed 6 bases and J shed 2 bases, with 8 bases lying between them. This CDR3 is built from 12 residues. CDR1 SNHLY and CDR2 FYNNEI come from the germline V gene.